What follows describes a single T cell receptor (beta chain). Assignment of participants to cohorts was predicated upon participant-reported clinical history. This entry comes from a study of blood T cell repertoires in COVID-19. Study-level background: Samples came from the United States, Italy and Spain, spanning acute and convalescent COVID-19.

Authors' analysis steps: Quantification of nucleated cells was approximated via reference gene primer amplification. Profiling relied on immunoSEQ multiplex PCR, and the TCRdb table lists in-frame clones only, not all of them. Clone size and the V and J calls come from that table; the DNA yielded D and trimming. The profile shows nearly 250,000 clones, approximately 85% of them singletons. From germline, CDR1 is LNHNV and CDR2 YYDKDF (reference sequence). CDR3 length: 18 residues. Trimming took off 0 bases at V and 0 bases at J, with 18 bases between the two ends. This clonotype was obtained from a woman aged 45 to 65 who had recovered from COVID-19. J is TRBJ2-7 and V is TRBV15; D perhaps matches TRBD1 (6 bases). Input material: PBMCs or T cells enriched from blood (not recorded which). As DNA, the CDR3 is TGTGCCACCAGCAGAGATGGCCGCCCAGGGGTTAGCTCCTACGAGCAGTACTTC. Its protein product is CATSRDGRPGVSSYEQYF.